This T cell receptor beta chain was captured in a study of liver allograft versus peripheral blood T cells. Whole-study context: Graft-liver T cell receptor repertoires were compared against recipient peripheral blood repertoires. General observations from the study: In liver allografts, T cell receptor repertoires reportedly differed from the repertoires found in peripheral blood.

TCRdb ran MiXCR on the reads and lists one entry per CDR3 protein. The sample holds some 10,000 distinct CDR3 sequences, approximately 20% seen once. Germline CDR1 DFQATT, CDR2 SNEGSKA (reference sequence). This CDR3 is built from 15 residues. Trimming removed 6 bases from V and 6 bases from J; junction bases left unmatched: 16. A few counts support this clonotype. Its specificity is not known. This TCR came from a human patient who had a liver transplant. Some T cells may originate from the graft donor. The chain carries TRBV20-1 and TRBJ1-1, with 7 nucleotides matching TRBD1. CDR3 nucleotides: TGCAGTGCATACCCCCGGACAGGAGCCTTTGCTGAAGCTTTCTTT. Amino acid sequence: CSAYPRTGAFAEAFF.